The text below deals with one TCR beta chain. Its specificity is not known. Being one base from a much bigger clone, this may be a read error. The entry originates in a study of post-analysis software for immune sequencing data. Broader study findings: In patients, roughly five TRBV segments were more frequent than in controls, with TRBV5-6, TRBV5-1 and TRBV20-1 among them.

CDR1 SGHRS and CDR2 YFSETQ come from the germline V gene. This CDR3 comprises 16 residues. Every TCR beta cDNA library bore unique molecular identifiers. MiXCR, run by TCRdb on the PCR reads, gives a single entry per CDR3 protein. The sample lists just over 250,000 distinct CDR3 sequences, 36% occurring once. The chain uses TRBV5-1 and TRBJ2-1, with D perhaps TRBD1 or TRBD2 (5 bases each). What was sequenced was blood. The TCR sequence derives from a girl between 5 and 17 years old with multiple sclerosis. The chain's CDR3 is CASSTGTVQFKDERFF. CDR3 nucleotide sequence: TGCGCCAGCAGCACCGGGACGGTACAATTCAAGGATGAGCGGTTCTTC.